Presented here are 22 T cell receptor beta chains from one specimen sequenced in a study of shared clonotypes between healthy human individuals. Generated by immunoSEQ multiplex PCR, the TCRdb table keeps only in-frame clones and is missing some. Among millions of clones, 85% to 95% were seen once, and the ten largest hold about 1.1%. Cells designated naive CD8 were CD45RO-negative and were positively selected for CCR7, with terminally differentiated effector memory CD45RA+ cells excluded. The sequenced sample consisted of naive CD8+ T cells sorted from blood. Receptors originate from a man aged 18 to 35 in good health.

This sequence joins TRBV27 and TRBJ2-7; the D gene could be TRBD1 or TRBD2 (6 bases each). The CDR3 has 13 residues. Trimming shortened V by 4 bases and J by 3 bases, and 10 bases separated the two germline ends. Per germline, CDR1 MNHEY and CDR2 SMNVEV (reference sequence). CDR3 protein: CASSSGANYEQYF. For the CDR3, the DNA is TGTGCCAGCAGTTCGGGGGCCAACTACGAGCAGTACTTC.

The V gene is TRBV7-6, the J gene TRBJ1-1; 7 bases match TRBD1. V was clipped by 3 bases and J by 1 base; unmatched bases: 11. Germline-derived CDR1 and CDR2 are SGHVS and FNYEAQ. The CDR3 length is 17 residues. CDR3 in amino acids: CASSLPGTDARNTEAFF. In DNA, the CDR3 is TGTGCCAGCAGCTTGCCCGGGACAGACGCTAGGAACACTGAAGCTTTCTTT.

The chain carries TRBV19 and TRBJ2-7, with 7 bases identical to TRBD2. Trimming took 5 bases from V and 0 from J; bases not matched to a gene: 13. Germline assignment: CDR1 LNHDA and CDR2 SQIVND (reference sequence). The length of the CDR3 is 17 residues. The CDR3: CASSPRGEGLTSYEQYF. The CDR3 DNA reads as TGTGCCAGTAGTCCTAGGGGAGAGGGACTAACCTCCTACGAGCAGTACTTC.

The genes are TRBV4-2 and TRBJ1-5; D not resolved. Germline CDR1 LGHNA, CDR2 YNFKEQ. The CDR3 covers 14 residues. Trimming removed 5 bases at V and 3 bases at J, with 11 bases between. CDR3 sequence: CASSGAGVNQPQHF. The CDR3 coding sequence is TGTGCCAGCAGCGGTGCCGGGGTCAATCAGCCCCAGCATTTT.

The chain uses TRBV28 and TRBJ2-3, with TRBD1 matching over 9 bases. The CDR3 extends over 15 amino acids. The junction had 7 bases not matched to a gene; V was cut back by 4 bases and J by 5 bases. Germline CDR1 reads MDHEN; CDR2 reads SYDVKM. The CDR3 DNA reads as TGTGCCAGCAGTTCCCCGGGACAGGGTTTAGATACGCAGTATTTT. Encoded protein: CASSSPGQGLDTQYF.

V gene TRBV7-8 combines with J gene TRBJ2-1, with TRBD2 matching 11 bases. The CDR3 loop spans 16 amino acids. In germline, CDR1 is SGHVS, CDR2 FQNEAQ. The J segment lost 7 bases and the V segment lost 5 bases, leaving 10 bases of the junction unmatched. The CDR3 region has the DNA TGTGCCAGCAGCCCCGTAGCGGGGGGGCCTGGGAATGAGCAGTTCTTC. Translation gives CASSPVAGGPGNEQFF.

The chain uses TRBV7-2 and TRBJ2-7, with TRBD2 identical over 8 bases. CDR3 size: 14 residues. Losses at the gene ends were 5 bases for V and 4 bases for J; bases not matched to a gene: 7. CDR1 is SGHTA and CDR2 is FQGNSA in the germline V gene. CDR3 loop: CASSRTGGEYEQYF. CDR3 in DNA: TGTGCCAGCAGCCGAACGGGGGGGGAGTACGAGCAGTACTTC. Combining the CDR3 with reference TRBV7-2 and TRBJ2-7 gives the whole variable domain GAGVSQSPSNKVTEKGKDVELRCDPISGHTALYWYRQSLGQGLEFLIYFQGNSAPDKSGLPSDRFSAERTGGSVSTLTIQRTQQEDSAVYLCASSRTGGEYEQYFGPGTRLTVT.

J is TRBJ2-1 and V is TRBV2, with TRBD2 matching 8 bases. Germline CDR1 is SNHLY and CDR2 is FYNNEI. The CDR3 consists of 14 residues. V was clipped by 8 bases and J by 10 bases; unmatched bases: 13. The CDR3 DNA reads as TGTGCCAGCTCAACTGGCGGGAGGATGCAAGAGCAGTTCTTC. Translation: CASSTGGRMQEQFF.

As concerns this clone: Other DNA sequences in the same sample also yield this CDR3. The chain recombines TRBV5-4 with TRBJ2-7; maybe TRBD1 (6 bases). The CDR3 length is 13 residues. CDR1 is SGHNT and CDR2 is YYREEE in the germline V gene (reference sequence). The V end was cut by 4 bases, the J end by 3 bases, with 11 bases between. The CDR3 DNA is TGTGCCAGCAGCCCTGGGGGCTACTACGAGCAGTACTTC. Translating gives CASSPGGYYEQYF.

The chain is built from TRBV7-9 and TRBJ2-7; 9 positions match TRBD1. The CDR3 consists of 15 residues. Unmatched junction bases numbered 6, after V lost 5 bases and J lost 1 base. The germline gives CDR1 SEHNR, CDR2 FQNEAQ (reference sequence). The CDR3 bases are TGTGCCAGCAGCACAACGGGGACAGGGTCCTACGAGCAGTACTTC. It specifies CASSTTGTGSYEQYF.

V gene TRBV25-1 combines with J gene TRBJ1-2; no clear D gene. The CDR3 is 13 residues long. Germline CDR1 and CDR2: MGHDK and SYGVNS. Between the trimmed V and J ends, which lost 9 bases and 4 bases, there was a span of 15 bases. The CDR3 bases are TGTGCCAGTAGCATAGGCCCCTTCTATGGCTACACCTTC. This gives the protein CASSIGPFYGYTF.

The gene calls are TRBV4-1 and TRBJ1-6; D might be TRBD1 (5 bases). The ends were cut back, 0 bases at V and 7 bases at J, with 10 bases in the middle. The germline CDR1 and CDR2 sequences are MGHRA and YSYEKL. The CDR3 loop spans 15 amino acids. CDR3 loop: CASSQESRENSPLHF. The CDR3 nucleotides read TGCGCCAGCAGCCAAGAATCCAGGGAGAATTCACCCCTCCACTTT.

The DNA of the CDR3 is TGCAGCGTTGAAGATTCTCGGACAGGGAGCACAGATACGCAGTATTTT. Translating gives CSVEDSRTGSTDTQYF. The rearrangement joins TRBV29-1 to TRBJ2-3; 8 positions match TRBD1. This CDR3 is 16 amino acids long. Unmatched junction bases numbered 5, after V lost 0 bases and J lost 0 bases. The germline V gene has CDR1 SQVTM and CDR2 ANQGSEA.

The chain links TRBV10-2 to TRBJ2-1, with TRBD2 matching 10 bases. CDR1 is WSHSY, CDR2 SAAADI, per germline. The CDR3 length is 13 residues. Trimming removed 10 bases from V and 4 bases from J; junction bases left unmatched: 4. DNA of the CDR3: TGCGCCACCGGGACTAGCGATTACAATGAGCAGTTCTTC. As protein: CATGTSDYNEQFF.

This chain links TRBV30 with TRBJ1-5; D gene uncertain. This CDR3 spans 12 amino acids. The germline CDR1 and CDR2 sequences are GTSNPN and SVGIG (reference sequence). Between the trimmed V and J ends, which lost 2 bases and 8 bases, there was a span of 10 bases. The CDR3 nucleotides read TGTGCCTGGAGTTATGCTGGGGAGCCCCAGCATTTT. Translating it yields CAWSYAGEPQHF.

A single count supports this clone. The sample has other DNA sequences that encode this CDR3 too. The gene calls are TRBV4-1 and TRBJ2-7; 8 bases agree with TRBD2. This CDR3 region has 15 residues. Germline V gene sequence: CDR1 MGHRA, CDR2 YSYEKL. Trimming removed 0 bases from V and 3 bases from J; junction bases left unmatched: 4. DNA of the CDR3: TGCGCCAGCAGCCAAGATCCGGGAGGGGTCTACGAGCAGTACTTC. Amino acid sequence: CASSQDPGGVYEQYF.

V usage is TRBV11-3 and J usage is TRBJ2-5; D gene unclear. Looked up from germline, CDR1 is SGHNT and CDR2 is YENEEA. This CDR3 comprises 13 residues. V was trimmed by 5 bases and J by 0 bases, leaving 7 bases between them. CDR3 coding DNA: TGTGCCAGCAGCCTCCAGAACCAAGAGACCCAGTACTTC. Translation gives CASSLQNQETQYF.

This clone turned up a few times. The chain is built from TRBV5-6 and TRBJ1-6; D call uncertain. V dropped 2 bases and J dropped 8 bases, with 5 bases sitting between them. The germline CDR1 and CDR2 sequences are SGHDT and YYEEEE. The CDR3 sequence is 12 residues long. The CDR3 DNA follows: TGTGCCAGCAGCTTTTGGGATTCACCCCTCCACTTT. Translated, it gives CASSFWDSPLHF.

The CDR3 sequence is CASSPTDFNYNEQFF. The CDR3 nucleotides are TGTGCCAGCTCACCCACGGACTTTAACTACAATGAGCAGTTCTTC. V gene TRBV18 combines with J gene TRBJ2-1, with a weak D call TRBD2 (5 bases). The germline gives CDR1 KGHSH, CDR2 LQKENI. The length of the CDR3 is 15 residues. Trimming stripped 3 bases from V and 3 bases from J, with 12 bases between.

The chain joins TRBV4-1 to TRBJ2-1, with 7 nucleotides matching TRBD1. Germline V gene lookup returns CDR1 MGHRA and CDR2 YSYEKL. V dropped 2 bases and J dropped 5; count of bases not matched to a gene: 9. This CDR3 has 16 amino acids. The chain's CDR3 is CASSQPGQTKHNEQFF. CDR3 DNA: TGCGCCAGCAGCCAACCGGGACAGACGAAACACAATGAGCAGTTCTTC.

This chain links TRBV7-6 with TRBJ2-1; D unresolved. The V gene's germline CDR1 is SGHVS and CDR2 FNYEAQ. V was trimmed by 5 bases and J by 8 bases, leaving 16 bases between them. The CDR3 is 14 residues long. CDR3 sequence: CASSTWQGGDEQFF. DNA for the CDR3: TGTGCCAGCAGCACCTGGCAAGGTGGCGATGAGCAGTTCTTC.

The V and J genes are TRBV7-9 and TRBJ1-4; D gene uncertain. V was trimmed by 5 bases and J by 1 base, leaving 14 bases between them. The germline V gene has CDR1 SEHNR and CDR2 FQNEAQ (reference sequence). CDR3 length: 16 amino acids. CDR3 nucleotides: TGTGCCAGCAGCGACCCCTCGGAAGTAACTAATGAAAAACTGTTTTTT. Translation: CASSDPSEVTNEKLFF.